This T cell receptor beta chain was profiled in a study of T cells in Graves' hyperthyroidism and ophthalmopathy. Whole-study context: Any treatment followed the collection of peripheral blood at initial diagnosis. Findings and limits, study-wide: Most clonotypes expanded in the thyroid (above 0.001) were also present in blood. A model of 13 V-J pairs discriminated ophthalmopathy from stable hyperthyroidism.

Regarding this clonotype: Its antigen is not identified. A much larger clonotype is one base distant, so this may be a read error.

Germline V gene sequence: CDR1 LGHDT, CDR2 YNNKEL (reference sequence). The CDR3 consists of 14 residues. PBMCs were derived from about 9.1 ml fresh peripheral blood. What was amplified from RNA transcripts were TCR beta CDR3 regions. The HTBI set primed first-round TCR CDR3 RT-PCR. TCRdb reprocessed the multiplex PCR reads with MiXCR, giving one entry per CDR3 protein. The sample lists roughly 550,000 distinct CDR3 sequences, more than 15% occurring once. This TCR derives from a woman in her 30s with Graves' ophthalmopathy. V usage is TRBV3-1 and J usage is TRBJ2-3, with no clear D. Sequencing used blood. The chain's CDR3 is CAGSQGKAEDTQYF. CDR3 DNA sequence: TGTGCCGGCAGCCAAGGTAAAGCCGAAGATACGCAGTATTTT.